A selection of T cell receptor beta chains follows, all from one sample in a study of T cells after posttransplantation cyclophosphamide. Clones were read by immunoSEQ multiplex PCR, and TCRdb kept only the in-frame ones, dropping some. The sample lists fewer than 25,000 clones, 86% occurring once. This specimen consisted of PBMCs, obtained after allogeneic stem cell transplant with posttransplant cyclophosphamide. These receptors were collected from a female patient in her 30s who received an allogeneic stem cell transplant from an unrelated donor, was CMV-positive, and had no GVHD. Some T cells may be the graft donor's. The CDR3 runs from the conserved cysteine through the conserved F or W. The D gene is left open where the match is weak. Clone size is not always given. Where it is, it says once, few, many or a class for expanded clones.

d_call,j_call,v_call,clone_size,cdr3_nt,cdr3_aa
NA,TRBJ1-1,TRBV12-1,few,TGTGCCAGCAGCCCAAGGACAGGGGACACTGAAGCTTTCTTT,CASSPRTGDTEAFF
NA,TRBJ2-1,TRBV7-8,NA,TGTGCCAGCAGCTTAGCCGACACCAGGGTCGACAATGAGCAGTTCTTC,CASSLADTRVDNEQFF
TRBD2,TRBJ2-1,TRBV4-2,NA,TGTGCCAGCAGCCAATCACTAGCGGGGGGGTACAATGAGCAGTTCTTC,CASSQSLAGGYNEQFF
NA,TRBJ1-4,TRBV4-2,NA,TGTGCCAGCAGCCAAGACAGGGTTAATGAAAAACTGTTTTTT,CASSQDRVNEKLFF
NA,TRBJ2-2,TRBV11-2,NA,TGTGCCAGCAGCTTAATAAGGGGGAGAACCGGGGAGCTGTTTTTT,CASSLIRGRTGELFF
TRBD2,TRBJ2-5,TRBV2,NA,TGTGCCAGCAGTGAAGCGCTAGGCGGGGGGCGCGAGACCCAGTACTTC,CASSEALGGGRETQYF
TRBD2,TRBJ2-1,TRBV30,once,TGTGCCTGGAGACTAGCGGGGGGGAATGAGCAGTTCTTC,CAWRLAGGNEQFF
TRBD2,TRBJ2-7,TRBV28,NA,TGTGCCAGCCTAGCGGGGGCTCCTTACGAGCAGTACTTC,CASLAGAPYEQYF
NA,TRBJ1-5,TRBV4-1,NA,TGCGCCAGCAGACACATTGGAGCTGTTAATCAGCCCCAGCATTTT,CASRHIGAVNQPQHF
NA,TRBJ2-2,TRBV28,NA,TGTGCCAGCAGTTCACTTCGTCGGTCAGGGGCGCGGTCTGGGGAGCTGTTTTTT,CASSSLRRSGARSGELFF
TRBD1,TRBJ1-1,TRBV5-1,few,TGCGCCAGCAGCTCAACGGGACAGGGTATTGTGGGCGCTGAAGCTTTCTTT,CASSSTGQGIVGAEAFF
TRBD1,TRBJ2-1,TRBV27,few,TGTGCCAGCAGTTCTTGGCAGGGGGCGGGGAATGAGCAGTTCTTC,CASSSWQGAGNEQFF
NA,TRBJ1-5,TRBV6-5,NA,TGTGCCAGCAGTTATGGACCCGGGGTGGGCCAGCCCCAGCATTTT,CASSYGPGVGQPQHF
NA,TRBJ2-7,TRBV28,NA,TGTGCCAGCAGCCCCAGCTCCTACGAGCAGTACTTC,CASSPSSYEQYF
NA,TRBJ2-3,TRBV5-4,NA,TGTGCCAGCAGCTTTCGTCCCCCCACAGATACGCAGTATTTT,CASSFRPPTDTQYF
TRBD2,TRBJ2-3,TRBV19,NA,TGTGCCAGTAGTCTCGGGACTAGGGGAAGGGTTAGCACAGATACGCAGTATTTT,CASSLGTRGRVSTDTQYF
NA,TRBJ2-4,TRBV5-6,NA,TGTGCCAGCAGCTCCCCCGGAGGGTACAAAAACATTCAGTACTTC,CASSSPGGYKNIQYF
NA,TRBJ2-7,TRBV11-3,NA,TGTGCCAGCAGCTTAGGACAAACCTACGAGCAGTACTTC,CASSLGQTYEQYF
NA,TRBJ1-5,TRBV6-6,few,TGTGCCAGCAGTTACCCCGGGGATGGACGGCCCCAGCATTTT,CASSYPGDGRPQHF
NA,TRBJ1-1,TRBV6-6,NA,TGTGCCAGCAGCCCAAAATCCCGGGCTTTCTTT,CASSPKSRAFF
TRBD2,TRBJ2-1,TRBV2,few,TGTGCCAGCAGTTGGACTAGCGGGAGCTCCTACAATGAGCAGTTCTTC,CASSWTSGSSYNEQFF
NA,TRBJ1-1,TRBV5-1,once,TGCGCCAGCAGTGGTGGGGCCGAGGCTAAAACTGAAGCTTTCTTT,CASSGGAEAKTEAFF
NA,TRBJ2-5,TRBV7-2,NA,TGTGCCAGCAGCTTACAGGAGACCCAGTACTTC,CASSLQETQYF
NA,TRBJ1-1,TRBV14,NA,TGTGCCAGCAGCCTACTTCGTGGCAGACTTATGAACACTGAAGCTTTCTTT,CASSLLRGRLMNTEAFF
NA,TRBJ1-4,TRBV5-6,NA,TGTGCCAGCAGCTTGGGTAACAGGGTTCCAACTAATGAAAAACTGTTTTTT,CASSLGNRVPTNEKLFF
NA,TRBJ1-1,TRBV10-2,NA,TGCGCCAGCAGTGAGTGGGAGGGGCCTGAAGCTTTCTTT,CASSEWEGPEAFF
NA,TRBJ1-1,TRBV4-1,NA,TGCGCCAGCAGCCAAGCCAGGGAAGCTTTCTTT,CASSQAREAFF
TRBD1,TRBJ1-5,TRBV15,NA,TGTGCCACCAGCAGCCCTAAGGGACAGGGAATCGGTCAGCCCCAGCATTTT,CATSSPKGQGIGQPQHF
NA,TRBJ2-1,TRBV7-9,NA,TGTGCCAGCAGCTTAGGTACCTATCACTACAATGAGCAGTTCTTC,CASSLGTYHYNEQFF
NA,TRBJ2-3,TRBV5-1,NA,TGCGCCAGCAAGGGGGACCCCGCAGATACGCAGTATTTT,CASKGDPADTQYF
TRBD2,TRBJ2-7,TRBV29-1,NA,TGCAGCGTTGACGGGGCTAGCGGGGGAGCAACGAATCGGGAGCAGTACTTC,CSVDGASGGATNREQYF
TRBD2,TRBJ2-5,TRBV7-2,NA,TGTGCCAGCACCAAACCGGGACTAGCGGGCCCCCTAGAAGAGACCCAGTACTTC,CASTKPGLAGPLEETQYF
TRBD2,TRBJ2-5,TRBV7-3,NA,TGTGCCAGCAGCTTAACTAGCGGGGGAGGTCAAGAGACCCAGTACTTC,CASSLTSGGGQETQYF
TRBD2,TRBJ2-1,TRBV7-9,NA,TGTGCCAGCAGCTTAACCCCGACTAGCTCTAGCCAGGATGAGCAGTTCTTC,CASSLTPTSSSQDEQFF
NA,TRBJ2-7,TRBV28,NA,TGTGCCAGCAGTTTAGGTGGGGGGTTCCGCTACGAGCAGTACTTC,CASSLGGGFRYEQYF
NA,TRBJ1-1,TRBV7-3,NA,TGTGCCAGCAGCTTATCTCGGGACACTGAAGCTTTCTTT,CASSLSRDTEAFF
TRBD2,TRBJ2-3,TRBV5-1,NA,TGCGCCAGCAGCTTCGCTAGCGGGGCCAGCACAGATACGCAGTATTTT,CASSFASGASTDTQYF
NA,TRBJ1-1,TRBV7-8,NA,TGTGCCAGCAGCTCTTTGATAGTCCAGGGGCGGAACACTGAAGCTTTCTTT,CASSSLIVQGRNTEAFF
NA,TRBJ1-3,TRBV7-3,NA,TGTGCCAGCAGCCCCGGGACAAAACCTGCTGGAAACACCATATATTTT,CASSPGTKPAGNTIYF
NA,TRBJ2-7,TRBV2,NA,TGTGCCAGCAGTACGGGGACTCTAACGACCTACGAGCAGTACTTC,CASSTGTLTTYEQYF
NA,TRBJ2-1,TRBV5-4,NA,TGTGCCAGCAGCCTAATTGGGGGGTGGGTAAACAATGAGCAGTTCTTC,CASSLIGGWVNNEQFF
TRBD1,TRBJ1-2,TRBV5-4,NA,TGTGCCAGCAGCTCCAGACAGGGCCACTATGGCTACACCTTC,CASSSRQGHYGYTF
TRBD2,TRBJ2-7,TRBV5-4,NA,TGTGCCAGCAGCGGCGGACTAGCTTACGAGCAGTACTTC,CASSGGLAYEQYF
TRBD1,TRBJ2-7,TRBV6-5,large,TGTGCCAGCAGTCCCGGACAGGGGTCCTACGAGCAGTACTTC,CASSPGQGSYEQYF
TRBD1,TRBJ1-1,TRBV6-6,NA,TGTGCCAGCAGTTACTTTAAGGACAGGGGGAACACTGAAGCTTTCTTT,CASSYFKDRGNTEAFF